The clone carrying this TCR beta chain was detected only a few times. What it binds is unknown. This sample was taken from a study of blood T cells in healthy people across ages. A second PCR, run for about 7 to 11 cycles, used a sample-barcoded 5' primer plus a J-beta primer mix. Each cDNA molecule was tagged by a template-switch adaptor that had 12 random nucleotides. MiXCR, run by TCRdb on the 5' RACE reads, gives a single entry per CDR3 protein. The sample lists about 1.7 million distinct CDR3 sequences, 28% occurring once. Study-wide results and limits: Possibly, changes in expanded clonotypes were confounded because donor CMV status was unknown. TCR beta diversity correlated strongly with naive T cell percentage.

The V and J ends lost 8 bases and 1 base respectively, with 12 bases between them. This CDR3 contains 15 residues. Germline values: CDR1 MNHNS, CDR2 SASEGT. The rearrangement uses TRBV6-1 and TRBJ2-6; D uncertain. The receptor's source is a woman in her 30s in good health. The sample comprised blood. The CDR3 sequence is CASFTSASGANVLTF. CDR3 coding DNA: TGTGCCAGCTTCACTTCTGCGTCTGGGGCCAACGTCCTGACTTTC.